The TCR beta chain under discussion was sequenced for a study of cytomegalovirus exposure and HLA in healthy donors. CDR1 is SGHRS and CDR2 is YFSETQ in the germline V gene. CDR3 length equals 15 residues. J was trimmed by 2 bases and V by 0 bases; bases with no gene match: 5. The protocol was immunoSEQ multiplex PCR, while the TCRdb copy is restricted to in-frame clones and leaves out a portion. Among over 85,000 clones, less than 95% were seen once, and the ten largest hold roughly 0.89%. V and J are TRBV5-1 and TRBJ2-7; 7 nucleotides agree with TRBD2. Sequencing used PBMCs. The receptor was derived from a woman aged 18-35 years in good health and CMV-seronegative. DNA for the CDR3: TGCGCCAGCAGCTTGGAGGCTAGCGGTACCTACGAGCAGTACTTC. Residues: CASSLEASGTYEQYF.